This T cell receptor beta chain was recorded in a study of cytomegalovirus exposure and HLA in healthy donors. Whole-study findings and limits: As confirmed in vitro, a few CMV-associated chains were specific for CMV antigens. One later analysis reportedly identified an Asian-associated ancestry cluster that showed fewer N-insertions than the approximately 600-donor mean. Donor immune exposure was known only as CMV serostatus. Reports indicate that TCR beta sequences accurately predicted the HLA-A and HLA-B alleles of most subjects.

Germline loops: CDR1 SGHTA, CDR2 FQGTGA. V lost 5 bases and J lost 3, with 17 bases in between. This CDR3 is built from 15 residues. PCR involved 60 Vbeta and 13 Jbeta primers. The protocol was immunoSEQ multiplex PCR, while the TCRdb copy is restricted to in-frame clones and leaves out a portion. Of approximately 110,000 clones listed, around 76% are singletons. This clone appeared a few times. What it binds is unknown. The specimen sequenced was PBMCs. The source of this sequence is a woman in her sixties in good health and CMV-seropositive. V gene TRBV7-3 combines with J gene TRBJ2-7, with D perhaps TRBD2 (6 bases). This CDR3 is CASSPQGTDFYEQYF. The CDR3 DNA sequence: TGTGCCAGCAGCCCCCAAGGGACTGATTTCTACGAGCAGTACTTC.